This T cell receptor beta chain was sequenced in a study of OX40 agonist ivuxolimab in advanced cancers. Notes on the research overall: Ivuxolimab was a fully human IgG2 agonistic monoclonal antibody targeting the costimulatory receptor OX40 (CD134). Intravenous ivuxolimab was administered to patients every 2 weeks at six dose levels: 0.01, 0.1, 0.3, 1.5, 3 and 10 mg/kg. Of the 50 to 55 patients in dose escalation, approximately 20 had hepatocellular carcinoma, some 15 had melanoma, 9 had renal cell carcinoma and 9 had head and neck cancer. In the dose-escalation cohort, more than 75% of patients were male, and the mean age was approximately 60 years, with a range of about 23 to 85. Patients were allowed to have had prior anti-PD-1, anti-PD-L1 or anti-CTLA-4 therapy, and 30% to 40% of the dose-escalation patients had been treated with checkpoint inhibitors. Three dose-escalation patients achieved partial responses, one with hepatocellular carcinoma and two with cutaneous melanoma. The point of sequencing TCRbeta in the periphery was to test whether ivuxolimab changed TCR sequence diversity and drove clonal T-cell expansion. The paper describes the monotherapy dose-escalation part (N of about 47 patients) of the phase I trial of ivuxolimab. The research as a whole found: At doses from 0.1 to 3.0 mg/kg, clonal expansion was seen in both CD4+ and CD8+ blood T cells between baseline and week 6. The antigen specificity of the clonally expanded peripheral T cells was not determined. After ivuxolimab, CD8+ T cells had more expanded clones than CD4+ T cells on average. Low levels of normalized T-cell clonal expansion were also seen in some nonresponding patients. Partial responders in the 0.1-3.0 mg/kg groups had among the lowest normalized peripheral clonal expansion, especially among CD8+ T cells.

Including the terminal cysteine and phenylalanine, the CDR3 comprises 15 residues. CDR3 DNA is the only sequence kept; it has 45 bases, read in frame from the first base. CDR1 and CDR2, per the germline V gene, are SGHTA and FQGNSA. V lost 6 bases and J lost 3 bases, and the count of bases not matched to a germline gene is 7. Patients with a history of autoimmune disease or receiving systemic immunosuppression were excluded from the trial. In every dose cohort, peripheral blood was drawn for TCR sequencing at baseline, cycle 4 day 1, and cycle 7 day 1. Samples came from an open-label, multicenter, first-in-human phase I dose-escalation trial of ivuxolimab. Adults with locally advanced or metastatic melanoma, renal cell, hepatocellular, or head and neck squamous cell carcinoma were enrolled in the trial. CD4+ and CD8+ T cells were sorted separately from peripheral blood before TCR sequencing. Regarding this clone: Its binding antigen is unknown. No quality values exist for individual bases; no much larger clone is one base distant.

For sequencing of the TCRbeta CDR3 region, genomic DNA was extracted from the sorted cells. The immunoSEQ Assay was used for sequencing of TCRbeta CDR3 regions. Imported from immuneACCESS, the table was reduced by TCRdb to in-frame sequences with V and J called. These copies leave out some clones; in studies compared against another copy, an unresolved V gene accounts for under half, and the cause of the remainder is not known. A total of roughly 60,000 clones appear in this sample, 85% to 90% of them only once. Of the sample, roughly 4% falls within the top ten clones. The V and J segments used are TRBV7-2 and TRBJ2-3, with 9 middle bases fitting TRBD2. Sequencing used CD4+ or CD8+ T cells sorted from blood, obtained in a trial of the OX40 agonist ivuxolimab. The TCR sequence derives from an adult with an advanced solid tumor such as melanoma, head and neck, liver or kidney cancer. This receptor carries the CDR3 CASSLLTSGTDTQYF. The nucleotides are TGTGCCAGCAGTCTTTTGACTAGCGGAACAGATACGCAGTATTTT.